These T cell receptor beta chains were read from a single sample in a study of T cell clusters in autoimmune cytopenias. TCRdb re-called the multiplex PCR reads, yielding one record per CDR3 amino acid sequence without DNA. The sample includes around 6,800 distinct CDR3 sequences. These data also formed part of another study, on T cell repertoires in aging, cancer and after chemotherapy.

Sequencing was performed on peripheral blood. All receptors derive from a human donor in good health. The CDR3 runs from the conserved cysteine through the conserved F or W. The order of the fields is V gene, J gene, clone size, CDR3 protein. Rows give clone size only sometimes, using once, few, many, or a class for an expanded clone.

TRBV27	TRBJ2-3	.	CASSQKSTDTQYF
TRBV6-2/TRBV6-3	TRBJ2-1	.	CASSSIGGGNEQFF
TRBV20-1	TRBJ1-2	.	CSARDRDGYTF
TRBV6-4	TRBJ2-2	.	CASSRGSTGELFF
TRBV12-3/TRBV12-4	TRBJ2-1	.	CASTLAGGIEYEQFF
TRBV6-1	TRBJ1-2	.	CASFKGTPGYTF
TRBV6-5	TRBJ1-1	medium-sized	CASSWDRGGGTEAFF
TRBV12-3/TRBV12-4	TRBJ1-1	.	CASRRFMNTEAFF
TRBV6-1	TRBJ1-5	.	CASSERNRGSNQPQHF
TRBV6-4	TRBJ2-1	.	CASSDGTSGGSSYNEQFF
TRBV19	TRBJ1-1	.	CASSIHTEAFF
TRBV29-1	TRBJ2-1	medium-sized	CSGLAAYNEQFF
TRBV6-1	TRBJ1-5	medium-sized	CASSERGSESNQPQHF
TRBV12-3/TRBV12-4	TRBJ2-7	.	CASSEGTPSSYEQYF
TRBV5-6	TRBJ1-2	.	CASSSGVDPSYGYTF
TRBV27	TRBJ1-1	.	CASKTGGAGTEAFF
TRBV6-5	TRBJ1-3	.	CASSPIPGQGVNTIYF
TRBV12-3/TRBV12-4	TRBJ1-5	medium-sized	CASSLPPQPQHF
TRBV5-4	TRBJ1-6	.	CASSGVGGQNSPLHF
TRBV5-5	TRBJ1-5	.	CASSWGALGPQHF
TRBV20-1	TRBJ1-4	.	CSALDRLGNEKLFF
TRBV6-5	TRBJ1-5	.	CASRRQGGSNQPQHF
TRBV27	TRBJ2-2	.	CASSFFRENTGELFF
TRBV15	TRBJ2-2	.	CATSRAGQGGTGELFF
TRBV6-1	TRBJ2-5	.	CASRPLGQQETQYF
TRBV12-3/TRBV12-4	TRBJ1-1	medium-sized	CASSLGGHTEAFF
TRBV29-1	TRBJ2-7	.	CSVAMRGGYEQYF
TRBV12-3/TRBV12-4	TRBJ1-1	medium-sized	CASTLGGPNTEAFF
TRBV12-3/TRBV12-4	TRBJ2-2	medium-sized	CASSWDRGVDTGELFF
TRBV15	TRBJ2-4	medium-sized	CATSRSTGDSADIQYF
TRBV5-6	TRBJ2-7	.	CASSLDFGTKAYEQYF
TRBV6-4	TRBJ2-5	.	CASSAEAEETQYF
TRBV12-3/TRBV12-4	TRBJ1-5	.	CASTKGQGSNQPQHF
TRBV30	TRBJ1-6	.	CAWSTTVGSPLHF
TRBV6-5	TRBJ2-7	medium-sized	CASRERGFGEQYF
TRBV20-1	TRBJ2-1	.	CSARKAEAAYNEQFF
TRBV6-5	TRBJ1-2	medium-sized	CASSYDLFTSGGYTF
TRBV6-5	TRBJ2-2	medium-sized	CASIFGRVGELFF
TRBV12-3/TRBV12-4	TRBJ1-1	medium-sized	CASSFRSSNTEAFF
TRBV6-1	TRBJ1-2	medium-sized	CASSEDGGGYGYTF
TRBV5-6	TRBJ1-2	medium-sized	CASSLGYRGLDYGYTF
TRBV6-4	TRBJ1-2	.	CASRRTGGGYTF
TRBV6-5	TRBJ2-4	.	CASSYGMSGIQYF
TRBV20-1	TRBJ2-5	.	CSARDLRTDHLGAQYF
TRBV6-2/TRBV6-3	TRBJ2-1	medium-sized	CASSHGSQTEEQFF